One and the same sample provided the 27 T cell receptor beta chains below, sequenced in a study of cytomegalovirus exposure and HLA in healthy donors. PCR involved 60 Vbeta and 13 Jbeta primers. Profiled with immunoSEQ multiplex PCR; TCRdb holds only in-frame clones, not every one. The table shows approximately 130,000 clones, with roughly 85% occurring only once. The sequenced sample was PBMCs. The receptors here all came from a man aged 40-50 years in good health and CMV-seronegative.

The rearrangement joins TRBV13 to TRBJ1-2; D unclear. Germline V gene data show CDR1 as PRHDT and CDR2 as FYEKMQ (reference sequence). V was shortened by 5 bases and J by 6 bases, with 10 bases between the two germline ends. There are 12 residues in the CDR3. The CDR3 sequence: CASSLGPDGYTF. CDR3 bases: TGTGCCAGCAGCCTTGGTCCGGATGGCTACACCTTC.

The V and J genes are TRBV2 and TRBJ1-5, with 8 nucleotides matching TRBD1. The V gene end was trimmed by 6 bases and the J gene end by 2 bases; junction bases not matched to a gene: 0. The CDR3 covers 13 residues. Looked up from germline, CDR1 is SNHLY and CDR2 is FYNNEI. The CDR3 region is CASRTGGNQPQHF. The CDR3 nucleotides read TGTGCCAGCAGGACAGGGGGCAATCAGCCCCAGCATTTT. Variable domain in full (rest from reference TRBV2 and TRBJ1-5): EPEVTQTPSHQVTQMGQEVILRCVPISNHLYFYWYRQILGQKVEFLVSFYNNEISEKSEIFDDQFSVERPDGSNFTLKIRSTKLEDSAMYFCASRTGGNQPQHFGDGTRLSIL.

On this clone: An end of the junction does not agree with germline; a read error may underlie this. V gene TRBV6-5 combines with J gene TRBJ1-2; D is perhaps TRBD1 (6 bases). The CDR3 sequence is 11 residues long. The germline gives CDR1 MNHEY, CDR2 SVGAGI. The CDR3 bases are TGTGCCAGCAGTTACGGACAGAAACTAAACTTC. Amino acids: CASSYGQKLNF.

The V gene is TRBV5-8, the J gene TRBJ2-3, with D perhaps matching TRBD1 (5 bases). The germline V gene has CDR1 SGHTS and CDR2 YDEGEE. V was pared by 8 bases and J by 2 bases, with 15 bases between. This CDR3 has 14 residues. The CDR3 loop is CARVSNRFTDTQYF. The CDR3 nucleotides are TGTGCCAGGGTTTCAAACAGGTTCACAGATACGCAGTATTTT.

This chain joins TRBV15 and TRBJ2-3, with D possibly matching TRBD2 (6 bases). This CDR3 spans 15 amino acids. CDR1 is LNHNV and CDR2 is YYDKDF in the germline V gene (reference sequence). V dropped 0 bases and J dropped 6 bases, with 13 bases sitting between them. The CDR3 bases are TGTGCCACCAGCAGAGACGGGGGTGAGAGCGATACGCAGTATTTT. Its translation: CATSRDGGESDTQYF. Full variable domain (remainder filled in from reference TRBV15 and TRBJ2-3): DAMVIQNPRYQVTQFGKPVTLSCSQTLNHNVMYWYQQKSSQAPKLLFHYYDKDFNNEADTPDNFQSRRPNTSFCFLDIRSPGLGDTAMYLCATSRDGGESDTQYFGPGTRLTVL.

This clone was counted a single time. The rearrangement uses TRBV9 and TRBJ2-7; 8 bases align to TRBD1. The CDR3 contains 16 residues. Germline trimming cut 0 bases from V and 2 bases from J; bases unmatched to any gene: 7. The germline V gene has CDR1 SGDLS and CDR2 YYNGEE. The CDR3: CASSVAGQAPPYEQYF. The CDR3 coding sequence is TGTGCCAGCAGCGTAGCGGGACAGGCGCCCCCCTACGAGCAGTACTTC.

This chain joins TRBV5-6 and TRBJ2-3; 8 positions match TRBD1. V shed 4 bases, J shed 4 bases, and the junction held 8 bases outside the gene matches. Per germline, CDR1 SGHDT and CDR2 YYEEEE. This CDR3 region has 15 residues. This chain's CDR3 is CASSEGQGQADTQYF. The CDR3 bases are TGTGCCAGCAGCGAAGGACAGGGCCAGGCAGATACGCAGTATTTT.

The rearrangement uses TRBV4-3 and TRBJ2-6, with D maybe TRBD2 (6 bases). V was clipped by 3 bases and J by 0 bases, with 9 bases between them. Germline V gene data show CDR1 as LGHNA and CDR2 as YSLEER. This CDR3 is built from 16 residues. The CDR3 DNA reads TGCGCCAGCAGCCAGGAGGGGAACTCTGGGGCCAACGTCCTGACTTTC. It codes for CASSQEGNSGANVLTF.

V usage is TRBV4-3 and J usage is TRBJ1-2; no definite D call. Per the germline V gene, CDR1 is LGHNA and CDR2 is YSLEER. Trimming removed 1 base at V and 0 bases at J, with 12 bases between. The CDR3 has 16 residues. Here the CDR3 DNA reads TGCGCCAGCAGCCAAGCACGAACACCATCTAACTATGGCTACACCTTC. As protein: CASSQARTPSNYGYTF.

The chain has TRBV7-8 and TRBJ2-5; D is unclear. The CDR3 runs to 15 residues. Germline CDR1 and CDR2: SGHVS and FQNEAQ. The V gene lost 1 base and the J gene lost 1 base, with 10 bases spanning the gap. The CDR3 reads CASSLVGRIQETQYF. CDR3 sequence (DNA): TGTGCCAGCAGCTTAGTCGGCAGGATCCAAGAGACCCAGTACTTC.

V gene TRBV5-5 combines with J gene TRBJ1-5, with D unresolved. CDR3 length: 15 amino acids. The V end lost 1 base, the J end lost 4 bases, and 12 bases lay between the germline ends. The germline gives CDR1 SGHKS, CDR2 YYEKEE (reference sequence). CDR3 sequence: CASSLLGERNQPQHF. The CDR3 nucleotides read TGTGCCAGCAGCTTGCTTGGGGAGCGGAATCAGCCCCAGCATTTT.

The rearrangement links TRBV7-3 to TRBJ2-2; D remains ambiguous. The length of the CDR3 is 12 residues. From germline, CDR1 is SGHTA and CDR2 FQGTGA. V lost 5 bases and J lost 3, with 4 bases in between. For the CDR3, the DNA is TGTGCCAGCAGCCTCTACACCGGGGAGCTGTTTTTT. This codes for CASSLYTGELFF.

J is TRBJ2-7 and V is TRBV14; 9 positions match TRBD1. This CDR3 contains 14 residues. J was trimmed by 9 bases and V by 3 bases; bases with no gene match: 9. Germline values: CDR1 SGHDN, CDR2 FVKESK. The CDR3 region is CASSHSRTGVGQYF. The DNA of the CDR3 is TGTGCCAGCAGCCATTCCAGGACAGGGGTCGGGCAGTACTTC.

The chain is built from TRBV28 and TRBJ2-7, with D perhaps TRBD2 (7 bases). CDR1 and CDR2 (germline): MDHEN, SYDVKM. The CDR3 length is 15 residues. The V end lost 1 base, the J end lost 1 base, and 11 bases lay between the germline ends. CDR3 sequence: CASSLLAGASYEQYF. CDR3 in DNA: TGTGCCAGCAGTTTATTGGCGGGGGCATCCTACGAGCAGTACTTC.

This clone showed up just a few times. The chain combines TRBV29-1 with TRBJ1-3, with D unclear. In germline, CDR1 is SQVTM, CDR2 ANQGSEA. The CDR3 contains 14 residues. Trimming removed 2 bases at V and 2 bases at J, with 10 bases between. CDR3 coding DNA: TGCAGCGTTGAACCCGCCGGGGCTGGAAACACCATATATTTT. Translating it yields CSVEPAGAGNTIYF.

CDR3 residues: CASSSYQAGGSYNEQFF. CDR3 bases: TGCGCCAGCAGCTCGTACCAAGCGGGAGGGTCTTACAATGAGCAGTTCTTC. The rearrangement uses TRBV5-1 and TRBJ2-1, with 10 bases fitting TRBD2. Germline V gene sequence: CDR1 SGHRS, CDR2 YFSETQ. The CDR3 extends over 17 amino acids. With V trimmed by 3 bases and J by 4 bases, 10 bases remained unmatched.

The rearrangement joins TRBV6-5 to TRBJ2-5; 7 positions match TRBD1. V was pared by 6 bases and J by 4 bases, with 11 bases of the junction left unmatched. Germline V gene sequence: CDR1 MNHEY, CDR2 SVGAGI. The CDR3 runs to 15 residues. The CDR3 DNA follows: TGTGCCAGCAGCGTACAGGGGCATGAGGGAGAGACCCAGTACTTC. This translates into CASSVQGHEGETQYF.

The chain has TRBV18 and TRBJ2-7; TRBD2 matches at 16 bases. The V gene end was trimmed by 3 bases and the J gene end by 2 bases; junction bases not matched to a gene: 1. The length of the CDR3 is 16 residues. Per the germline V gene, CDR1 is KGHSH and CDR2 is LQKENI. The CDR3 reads CASSPGTSGRAYEQYF. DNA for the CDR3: TGTGCCAGCTCACCCGGGACTAGCGGGAGGGCCTACGAGCAGTACTTC.

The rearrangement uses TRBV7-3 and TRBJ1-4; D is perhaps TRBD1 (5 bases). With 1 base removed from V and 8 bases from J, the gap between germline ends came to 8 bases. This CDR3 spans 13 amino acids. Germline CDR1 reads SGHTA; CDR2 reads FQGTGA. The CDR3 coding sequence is TGTGCCAGCAGCTTAATCGGGGGGGAAAAACTGTTTTTT. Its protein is CASSLIGGEKLFF.

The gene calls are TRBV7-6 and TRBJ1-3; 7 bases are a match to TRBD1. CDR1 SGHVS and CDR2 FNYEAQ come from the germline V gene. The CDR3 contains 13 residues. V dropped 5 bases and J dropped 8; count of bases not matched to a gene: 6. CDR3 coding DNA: TGTGCCAGCAGCCAAATCGGACAGGACACCATATATTTT. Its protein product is CASSQIGQDTIYF.

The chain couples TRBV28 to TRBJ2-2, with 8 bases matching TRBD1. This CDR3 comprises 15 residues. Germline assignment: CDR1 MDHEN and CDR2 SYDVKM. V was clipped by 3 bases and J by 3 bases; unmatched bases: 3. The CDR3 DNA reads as TGTGCCAGCAGTTTCCGGACAGGGTACACCGGGGAGCTGTTTTTT. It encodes CASSFRTGYTGELFF.

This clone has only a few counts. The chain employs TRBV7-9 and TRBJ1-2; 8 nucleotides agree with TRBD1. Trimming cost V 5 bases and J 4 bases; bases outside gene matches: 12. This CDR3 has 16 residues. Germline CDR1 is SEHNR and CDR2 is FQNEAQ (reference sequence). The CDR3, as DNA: TGTGCCAGCAGCACTAGCGGGACAGGAACGGCCTATGGCTACACCTTC. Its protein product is CASSTSGTGTAYGYTF.

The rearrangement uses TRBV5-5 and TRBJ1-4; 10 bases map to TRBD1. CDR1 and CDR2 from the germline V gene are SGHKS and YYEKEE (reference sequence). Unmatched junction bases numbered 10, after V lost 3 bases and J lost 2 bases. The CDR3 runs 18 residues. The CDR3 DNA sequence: TGTGCCAGCAGCTACTCTGGACAGGGGGGTCATACTAATGAAAAACTGTTTTTT. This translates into CASSYSGQGGHTNEKLFF.

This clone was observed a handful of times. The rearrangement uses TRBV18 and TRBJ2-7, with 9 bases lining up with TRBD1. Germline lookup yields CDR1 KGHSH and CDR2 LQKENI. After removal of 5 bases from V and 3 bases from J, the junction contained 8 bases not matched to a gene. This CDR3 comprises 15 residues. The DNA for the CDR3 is TGTGCCAGCTCAACCGGGACAGGGACGTTCTACGAGCAGTACTTC. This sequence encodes CASSTGTGTFYEQYF.

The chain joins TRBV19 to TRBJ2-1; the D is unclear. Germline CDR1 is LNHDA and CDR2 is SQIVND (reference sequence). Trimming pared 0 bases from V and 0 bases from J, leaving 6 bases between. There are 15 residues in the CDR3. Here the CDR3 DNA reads TGTGCCAGTAGTATAGACTCCAGCTCCTACAATGAGCAGTTCTTC. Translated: CASSIDSSSYNEQFF.

The chain's CDR3 is CASSEGGSDTQYF. CDR3 sequence (DNA): TGTGCCAGCAGCGAAGGGGGCTCAGATACGCAGTATTTT. The chain uses TRBV9 and TRBJ2-3; the match to TRBD1 covers 7 bases. Germline loops: CDR1 SGDLS, CDR2 YYNGEE. This CDR3 has 13 residues. The trim removed 3 bases at V and 4 bases at J, leaving 2 bases unmatched.

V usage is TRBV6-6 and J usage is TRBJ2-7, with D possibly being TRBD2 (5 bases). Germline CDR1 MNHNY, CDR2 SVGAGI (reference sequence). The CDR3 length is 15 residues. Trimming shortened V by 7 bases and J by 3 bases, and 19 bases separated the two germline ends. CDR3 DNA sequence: TGTGCCAGCATCTCGCGTTGGGCGGGCCTCTACGAGCAGTACTTC. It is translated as CASISRWAGLYEQYF.